Here is one T cell receptor beta chain with its context. Its target is unknown. Time point in this sample: persistent/refractory GD, antithyroid drugs over 5 years with positive TRAb. The TCR library used RNA extracted from PBMCs. This entry comes from a study of regulatory T cells in long-lasting Graves disease. Points from the study as a whole: New patients shared about a thousand public clonotypes, fewer than the 2,500 to 3,500 shared by persistent patients.

Researchers made TCR beta libraries by using iRepertoire HTBI primers and running Arm-PCR on CDR3 regions. Each CDR3 protein gets one entry after TCRdb re-called the multiplex PCR reads with MiXCR. The sample consists of about half a million distinct CDR3 sequences, about 22% of them appearing once. The CDR3 spans 15 residues. Germline lookup yields CDR1 MNHEY and CDR2 SMNVEV (reference sequence). With 10 bases removed from V and 4 bases from J, the gap between germline ends came to 23 bases. The sample in question was peripheral blood mononuclear cells (PBMCs), obtained when the disease was refractory, from a patient treated with antithyroid drugs. V usage is TRBV27 and J usage is TRBJ2-7, with D possibly matching TRBD1 (6 bases). The receptor comes from a female donor with Graves disease. The CDR3 bases are TGTGCCACCGCGCTTTTGCGGACAGAGCTATACGAGCAGTACTTC. Protein product: CATALLRTELYEQYF.